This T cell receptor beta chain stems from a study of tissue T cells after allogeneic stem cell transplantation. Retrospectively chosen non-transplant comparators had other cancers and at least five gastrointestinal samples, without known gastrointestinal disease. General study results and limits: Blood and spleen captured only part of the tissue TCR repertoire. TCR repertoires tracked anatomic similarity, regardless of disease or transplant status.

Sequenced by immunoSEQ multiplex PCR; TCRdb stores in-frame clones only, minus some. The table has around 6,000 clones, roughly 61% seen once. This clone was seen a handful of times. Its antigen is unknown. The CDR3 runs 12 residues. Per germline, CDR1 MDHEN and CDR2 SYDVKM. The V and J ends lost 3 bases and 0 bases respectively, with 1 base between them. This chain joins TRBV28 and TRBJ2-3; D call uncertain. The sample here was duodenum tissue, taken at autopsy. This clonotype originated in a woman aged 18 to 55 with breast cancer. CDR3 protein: CASSFSTDTQYF. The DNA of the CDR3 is TGTGCCAGCAGTTTTAGCACAGATACGCAGTATTTT. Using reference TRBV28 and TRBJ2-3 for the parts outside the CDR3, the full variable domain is DVKVTQSSRYLVKRTGEKVFLECVQDMDHENMFWYRQDPGLGLRLIYFSYDVKMKEKGDIPEGYSVSREKKERFSLILESASTNQTSMYLCASSFSTDTQYFGPGTRLTVL.